Only one count was recorded for the clone carrying this T cell receptor beta chain. This entry is derived from a study of T-cell reconstitution after alpha-beta-depleted transplantation in children. V dropped 2 bases and J dropped 1 base, with 11 bases sitting between them. The CDR3 spans 15 residues. During its preparation, the TCRbeta library received unique molecular identifiers. TCRdb reprocessed the PCR reads with MiXCR, giving one entry per CDR3 protein. The data show approximately 240,000 distinct CDR3 sequences, 9% to 10% seen once. The rearrangement joins TRBV12-3 or TRBV12-4 to TRBJ1-1, with TRBD1 as a possible D gene (5 bases). The receptor was derived from a human donor who donated a stem cell graft to a child with SCID. Sequencing used PBMCs from the stem cell graft donor, obtained from the stem cell graft. The CDR3: CASSLSGRPNTEAFF. CDR3 coding DNA: TGTGCCAGCAGTTTATCGGGGCGCCCGAACACTGAAGCTTTCTTT.